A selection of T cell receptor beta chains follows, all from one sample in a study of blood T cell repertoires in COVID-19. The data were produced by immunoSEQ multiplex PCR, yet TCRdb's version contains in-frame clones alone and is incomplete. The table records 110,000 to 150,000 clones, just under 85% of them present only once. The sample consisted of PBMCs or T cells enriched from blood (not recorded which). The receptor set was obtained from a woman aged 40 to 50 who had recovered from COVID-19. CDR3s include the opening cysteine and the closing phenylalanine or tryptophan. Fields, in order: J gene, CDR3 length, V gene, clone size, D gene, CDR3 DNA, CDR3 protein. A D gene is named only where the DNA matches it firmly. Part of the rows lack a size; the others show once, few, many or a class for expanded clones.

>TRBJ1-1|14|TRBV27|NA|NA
TGTGCCAGCAGTTTATCGGGGGGGGACACTGAAGCTTTCTTT
CASSLSGGDTEAFF
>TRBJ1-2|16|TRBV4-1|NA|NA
TGCGCCAGCAGCCAAGCCCCCTATATGGGAGGCTATGGCTACACCTTC
CASSQAPYMGGYGYTF
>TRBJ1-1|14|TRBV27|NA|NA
TGTGCCAGCAGTGAGGGCAGGGGATGGACTGAAGCTTTCTTT
CASSEGRGWTEAFF
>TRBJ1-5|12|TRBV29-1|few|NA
TGCAGCGTTGGAGGGATCGATCAGCCCCAGCATTTT
CSVGGIDQPQHF
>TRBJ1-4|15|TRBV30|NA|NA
TGTGCCTGGAGGTCAGGGTTGGCGGCTGATGAAAAACTGTTTTTT
CAWRSGLAADEKLFF
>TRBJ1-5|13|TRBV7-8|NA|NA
TGTGCCAGCAGCTCAGGGGCAGGTCAGCCCCAGCATTTT
CASSSGAGQPQHF
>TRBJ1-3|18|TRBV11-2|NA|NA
TGTGCCAGCAGCTTTTCGGGCAGGGGTCCTTCCTCTGGAAACACCATATATTTT
CASSFSGRGPSSGNTIYF
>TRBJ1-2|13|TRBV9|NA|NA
TGTGCCAGCAGCCCTAGCGGCATCAATGGCTACACCTTC
CASSPSGINGYTF
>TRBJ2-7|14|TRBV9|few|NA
TGTGCCAGCAGCGTAGGGGGCGCGGTAGCCGAGCAGTACTTC
CASSVGGAVAEQYF
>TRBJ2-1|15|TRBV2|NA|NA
TGTGCCAGCACAGGAAGATCAGGTGTACACGGGGGACAGTTCTTC
CASTGRSGVHGGQFF
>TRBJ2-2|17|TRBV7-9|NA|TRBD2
TGTGCCAGCAGCGCCATCCTAGCGGCCCGAGGTTCAGGGGAGCTGTTTTTT
CASSAILAARGSGELFF
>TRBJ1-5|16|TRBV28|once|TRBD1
TGTGCCAGCAGTTTCGAAGTCACAGGGGAGGATCAGCCCCAGCATTTT
CASSFEVTGEDQPQHF
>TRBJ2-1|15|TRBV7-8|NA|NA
TGTGCCAGCAGCTCAGTGGGGCTGCCGTACAATGAGCAGTTCTTC
CASSSVGLPYNEQFF
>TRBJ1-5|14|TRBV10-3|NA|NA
TGTGCCACCGGGAGTGGGCTTGGCAATCAGCCCCAGCATTTT
CATGSGLGNQPQHF
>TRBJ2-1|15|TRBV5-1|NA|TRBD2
TGCGCCAGCAGCACGACGGGACTAGAAATGGATGAGCAGTTCTTC
CASSTTGLEMDEQFF
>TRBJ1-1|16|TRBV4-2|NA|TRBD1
TGTGCCAGCAGCCAAGCAGGGGGCCCGTCTAACACTGAAGCTTTCTTT
CASSQAGGPSNTEAFF
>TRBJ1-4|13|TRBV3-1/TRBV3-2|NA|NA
TGTGCCAGCAGCCACCGGACAGATGAAAAACTGTTTTTT
CASSHRTDEKLFF
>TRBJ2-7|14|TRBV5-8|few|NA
TGTGCCAGCAGCCCCAGGGTTATAGACGACGAGCAGTACTTC
CASSPRVIDDEQYF
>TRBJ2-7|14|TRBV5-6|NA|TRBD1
TGTGCCAGCAGCTCCCTTCGGACAGGCTACGAGCAGTACTTC
CASSSLRTGYEQYF
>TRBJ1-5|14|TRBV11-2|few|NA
TGTGCCAGCAGCTTCCCAGGGCCTAATCAGCCCCAGCATTTT
CASSFPGPNQPQHF